This TCR beta chain was identified in a study of early T cells in non-severe SARS-CoV-2 infection. Study in general: The input, bulk RNA from unsorted whole blood, was sequenced, and chains were unpaired. Findings and caveats of the study: Comparison of clonotypes with VDJdb favored anti-spike CD8 responses while missing private and CD4 specificities.

Comments on this clonotype: What it binds is unknown.

The protocol attached unique molecular identifiers to individual cDNA molecules. Via MiXCR, TCRdb re-called the 5' RACE reads, giving one row per CDR3 protein. The sample shows around 49,000 distinct CDR3 sequences, about 4.2% of them seen only once. Germline values: CDR1 SGHTA, CDR2 FQGNSA. The CDR3 length is 14 residues. V shed 5 bases, J shed 11 bases, and the junction held 11 bases outside the gene matches. The chain has TRBV7-2 and TRBJ1-4, with 7 bases fitting TRBD1. The specimen was whole blood. The TCR was taken from an adult who was a healthcare worker with PCR-confirmed SARS-CoV-2 infection or an uninfected control (not recorded which). CDR3 sequence: CASSPSAGTDKLFF. CDR3 DNA sequence: TGTGCCAGCAGCCCGTCGGCAGGGACAGACAAACTGTTTTTT.